This TCR beta chain comes out of a study of T cells after yellow fever vaccination. With respect to this clonotype: Antigen unknown.

V lost 1 base and J lost 8; bases outside the gene matches: 4. Germline CDR1 and CDR2: LGHNA and YSLEER. This CDR3 has 15 residues. Overall study findings and caveats: FACS-sorted repertoires could contain abundant clonotypes contaminating from the bulk population. After the booster, about 95% of CD4 and about nine tenths of CD8 primary-response clones were re-detected.

Using its own MiXCR run on the 5' RACE reads, TCRdb lists one record per CDR3 protein. The data hold hundreds of thousands of distinct CDR3 sequences, with 12% observed a single time. V usage is TRBV4-3 and J usage is TRBJ2-1; TRBD2 aligns across 11 bases. The sample here was PBMCs, taken on the day of the yellow fever booster vaccination. The receptor was derived from a man between 25 and 39 years old who received the YFV17D yellow fever vaccine. In nucleotides, the CDR3 is TGCGCCAGCAGCCAAGGCACTAGCGGGAGCCATGAGCAGTTCTTC. Its translation: CASSQGTSGSHEQFF.